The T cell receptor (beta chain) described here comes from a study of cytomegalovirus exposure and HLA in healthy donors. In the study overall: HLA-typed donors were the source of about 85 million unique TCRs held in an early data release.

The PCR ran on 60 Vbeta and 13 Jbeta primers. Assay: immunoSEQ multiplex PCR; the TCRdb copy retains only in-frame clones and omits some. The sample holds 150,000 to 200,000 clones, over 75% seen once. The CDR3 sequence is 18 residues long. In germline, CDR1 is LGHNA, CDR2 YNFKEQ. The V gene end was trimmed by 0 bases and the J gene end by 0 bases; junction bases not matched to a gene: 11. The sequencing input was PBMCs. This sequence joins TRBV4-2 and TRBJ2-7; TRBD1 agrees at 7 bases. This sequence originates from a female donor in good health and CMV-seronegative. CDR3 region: CASSQDEGGTDSSYEQYF. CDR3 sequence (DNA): TGTGCCAGCAGCCAAGACGAGGGTGGGACAGACAGCTCCTACGAGCAGTACTTC.